The 32 T cell receptor beta chains below were found in one sample sequenced in a study of regulatory T cells in long-lasting Graves disease. Time point given: newly diagnosed GD, antithyroid drugs for less than 3 months. The TCR library was made from RNA that had been extracted from PBMCs in TRIzol. The TCR beta library used iRepertoire HTBI primers with Arm-PCR amplification of CDR3. Using its own MiXCR run on the multiplex PCR reads, TCRdb lists one record per CDR3 protein. The sample includes fewer than 550,000 distinct CDR3 sequences, approximately 16% of them seen just once. In addition, the sample was reused for a study of T cells in Graves' hyperthyroidism and ophthalmopathy.

The source material was peripheral blood mononuclear cells (PBMCs), sampled at new diagnosis, from a patient treated with antithyroid drugs. The receptors come from a woman aged 35-65 years with Graves disease.

The rearrangement uses TRBV11-2 and TRBJ1-6, with D possibly matching TRBD1 (5 bases). V shed 5 bases and J shed 4 bases, with 21 bases lying between them. The germline gives CDR1 SGHAT, CDR2 FQNNGV. The CDR3 extends over 18 amino acids. CDR3 sequence: CASSQGRDHSLYNSPLHF. CDR3 sequence (DNA): TGTGCCAGCAGCCAAGGGAGGGACCATTCCCTTTATAATTCACCCCTCCACTTT.

This clonotype was recorded many times. The rearrangement links TRBV3-1 to TRBJ2-7; D gene ambiguous. V was clipped by 1 base and J by 3 bases, with 7 bases between them. The CDR3 spans 13 residues. Germline CDR1 is LGHDT and CDR2 is YNNKEL (reference sequence). CDR3: CASSQALYYEQYF. The CDR3, as DNA: TGTGCCAGCAGCCAAGCCTTATACTACGAGCAGTACTTC.

This clonotype was counted many times. This chain connects TRBV11-2 to TRBJ2-7; no reliable D call. Germline CDR1 and CDR2: SGHAT and FQNNGV. The CDR3 has 15 amino acids. Deletions cut 5 bases from V and 1 base from J, with 15 bases between. Here the CDR3 reads CASSPGHPGSYEQYF. CDR3 coding DNA: TGTGCCAGCAGCCCCGGCCATCCCGGGTCCTACGAGCAGTACTTC.

This clonotype was seen many times. V gene TRBV12-3 or TRBV12-4 combines with J gene TRBJ2-1, with D uncertain. This CDR3 is built from 13 residues. Trimming took off 2 bases at V and 3 bases at J, with 5 bases between the two ends. CDR3 bases: TGTGCCAGCAGTTTAAACTTCTACAATGAGCAGTTCTTC. The encoded protein is CASSLNFYNEQFF.

This clonotype was recorded at least ten times. The chain recombines TRBV3-1 with TRBJ1-1; D uncertain. V was trimmed by 0 bases and J by 1 base, leaving 6 bases between them. Germline V gives CDR1 LGHDT, CDR2 YNNKEL (reference sequence). The CDR3 sequence is 14 residues long. The CDR3 spells CASSQEGTNTEAFF. CDR3 bases: TGTGCCAGCAGCCAAGAGGGCACGAACACTGAAGCTTTCTTT. The variable domain in full, with the rest retrieved from reference TRBV3-1 and TRBJ1-1, is DTAVSQTPKYLVTQMGNDKSIKCEQNLGHDTMYWYKQDSKKFLKIMFSYNNKELIINETVPNRFSPKSPDKAHLNLHINSLELGDSAVYFCASSQEGTNTEAFFGQGTRLTVV.

With regard to this clonotype: This clone may be a read error of a much larger clone one base away. The chain uses TRBV18 and TRBJ1-5; D remains unclear. This CDR3 contains 15 residues. Germline V gives CDR1 KGHSH, CDR2 LQKENI. DNA for the CDR3: TGTGCCAGCTCACCGGAGGTTGGTAGCAATCGGCCCCAGCATTTT. This codes for CASSPEVGSNRPQHF.

This clonotype has ten or more counts. The chain links TRBV6-2 or TRBV6-3 to TRBJ1-5; D uncertain. Trimming removed 5 bases at V and 3 bases at J, with 11 bases between. There are 14 residues in the CDR3. Germline CDR1 MNHEY, CDR2 SVGEGT. CDR3: CASSEFSFNQPQHF. CDR3 nucleotides: TGTGCCAGCAGTGAGTTCTCTTTCAATCAGCCCCAGCATTTT.

This clonotype showed up many times. V gene TRBV2 combines with J gene TRBJ1-1, with unresolved D. Between the trimmed V and J ends, which lost 6 bases and 0 bases, there was a span of 8 bases. The germline V gene has CDR1 SNHLY and CDR2 FYNNEI. CDR3 length: 13 residues. As DNA, the CDR3 is TGTGCCAGCAGGGAGGGAGTGAACACTGAAGCTTTCTTT. Translating gives CASREGVNTEAFF.

This clonotype has just a few counts. The chain is built from TRBV7-9 and TRBJ2-3; 7 bases agree with TRBD2. The trim removed 2 bases at V and 0 bases at J, leaving 5 bases unmatched. Looked up from germline, CDR1 is SEHNR and CDR2 is FQNEAQ (reference sequence). The CDR3 runs 16 residues. The CDR3 nucleotides are TGTGCCAGCAGCTTAAATCTAGCGGAGAGCACAGATACGCAGTATTTT. It yields the protein CASSLNLAESTDTQYF.

About this clonotype itself: This may be a read error: a much more frequent sequence differs by one nucleotide. The chain recombines TRBV2 with TRBJ2-1, with D possibly TRBD2 on 7 matching bases. The CDR3 is 14 amino acids. Germline loops: CDR1 SNHLY, CDR2 FYNNEI. The CDR3 region has the DNA TGTGCCAGCAATAGGGGGGGCTCCTACAATGAGCGGTTCTTC. The encoded protein is CASNRGGSYNERFF.

To note about this clonotype: A junction end diverges from the germline sequence, so it may reflect a read error. The chain recombines TRBV18 with TRBJ1-6, with D hard to call. Germline CDR1 KGHSH, CDR2 LQKENI. CDR3 length: 14 residues. The CDR3 protein is CASSPSSYSSPLHF. Here the CDR3 DNA reads TGTGCCAGCTCCCCTAGCTCCTATAGTTCACCCCTCCACTTT.

V usage is TRBV29-1 and J usage is TRBJ2-6; D is uncertain. The CDR3 runs to 14 residues. Germline CDR1 and CDR2: SQVTM and ANQGSEA. The V end lost 4 bases, the J end lost 0 bases, and 7 bases lay between the germline ends. In DNA, the CDR3 is TGCAGCGTTGGATACGACTCTGGGGCCAACGTCCTGACTTTC. This encodes CSVGYDSGANVLTF. The full variable domain, its missing parts supplied by reference TRBV29-1 and TRBJ2-6, is SAVISQKPSRDICQRGTSLTIQCQVDSQVTMMFWYRQQPGQSLTLIATANQGSEATYESGFVIDKFPISRPNLTFSTLTVSNMSPEDSSIYLCSVGYDSGANVLTFGAGSRLTVL.

As for this clonotype: One junction end does not reproduce the germline sequence, and a read error may be involved. The chain combines TRBV6-5 with TRBJ2-1; D not resolved. CDR3 size: 17 residues. The germline CDR1 and CDR2 sequences are MNHEY and SVGAGI. The CDR3 region is CASSYLRGILGDNGQFF. The CDR3 DNA reads as TGTGCCAGCAGTTATTTGCGTGGGATATTGGGTGACAATGGGCAGTTCTTC.

This clonotype was picked up many times. The J gene is TRBJ2-2, the V gene TRBV5-1; no firm D call. The CDR3 has 16 residues. Trimming took off 0 bases at V and 3 bases at J, with 12 bases between the two ends. Germline V lookup: CDR1 SGHRS, CDR2 YFSETQ. CDR3 nucleotides: TGCGCCAGCAGCTTGGCCCAGCGACCCCACACCGGGGAGCTGTTTTTT. The encoded protein is CASSLAQRPHTGELFF.

The chain carries TRBV4-1 and TRBJ2-7, with D hard to call. The CDR3 consists of 14 residues. Germline V gene sequence: CDR1 MGHRA, CDR2 YSYEKL. Trimming stripped 4 bases from V and 3 bases from J, with 13 bases between. In DNA, the CDR3 is TGCGCCAGCAGCCCAGAGAGGACCCTCTACGAGCAGTACTTC. The encoded protein is CASSPERTLYEQYF.

This clonotype has at least ten counts. The chain employs TRBV7-2 and TRBJ1-1; D is unresolved. The V and J ends lost 1 base and 7 bases respectively, with 7 bases between them. The CDR3 covers 12 residues. The V gene's germline CDR1 is SGHTA and CDR2 FQGNSA. CDR3 in amino acids: CASSLESGEAFF. In DNA form, the CDR3 reads TGTGCCAGCAGCTTAGAAAGTGGTGAAGCTTTCTTT. Using reference TRBV7-2 and TRBJ1-1 for the parts outside the CDR3, the full variable domain is GAGVSQSPSNKVTEKGKDVELRCDPISGHTALYWYRQSLGQGLEFLIYFQGNSAPDKSGLPSDRFSAERTGGSVSTLTIQRTQQEDSAVYLCASSLESGEAFFGQGTRLTVV.

This clonotype was picked up many times. J is TRBJ1-2 and V is TRBV3-1; possibly TRBD1 for D (5 bases). The V gene lost 1 base and the J gene lost 6 bases, with 15 bases spanning the gap. Germline assignment: CDR1 LGHDT and CDR2 YNNKEL (reference sequence). The CDR3 runs 15 residues. This CDR3 reads CASSQGGGGRNGYTF. The CDR3 DNA reads as TGTGCCAGCAGCCAAGGGGGCGGCGGGAGGAATGGCTACACCTTC.

This clonotype was seen more than once but under ten times. The chain joins TRBV20-1 to TRBJ1-1; D uncertain. Trimming pared 5 bases from V and 9 bases from J, leaving 13 bases between. This CDR3 has 11 amino acids. Germline values: CDR1 DFQATT, CDR2 SNEGSKA (reference sequence). The DNA for the CDR3 is TGCAGTGCTTTCGAAAAGTCCCAAGCTTTCTTT. It codes for CSAFEKSQAFF.

The rearrangement joins TRBV12-3 or TRBV12-4 to TRBJ2-2, with D perhaps matching TRBD1 or TRBD2 (7 bases each). This CDR3 has 14 residues. V was clipped by 8 bases and J by 5 bases, with 15 bases between them. The CDR3, as DNA: TGTGCCAGCTCAGGGGGGGAAGTGACCGGGGAGCTGTTTTTT. Translating gives CASSGGEVTGELFF.

This clonotype was counted many times. DNA of the CDR3: TGTGCCAGCAGTGCTGGGACCGACGATCAGCCCCAGCATTTT. Amino acids: CASSAGTDDQPQHF. The chain links TRBV3-1 to TRBJ1-5; weak D call: TRBD1 (5 bases). Germline CDR1 is LGHDT and CDR2 is YNNKEL (reference sequence). Trimming pared 6 bases from V and 5 bases from J, leaving 14 bases between. This CDR3 is built from 14 residues.

There are many counts of this clonotype. The V gene is TRBV2, the J gene TRBJ2-1; D is possibly TRBD1 (8 bases). The CDR3 runs to 15 residues. V lost 11 bases to trimming and J lost 3 bases, with 20 bases between them. CDR1 and CDR2 from the germline V gene are SNHLY and FYNNEI. The CDR3 is CAGRQGRGSYNEQFF. CDR3 in DNA: TGTGCCGGCCGACAGGGGCGGGGGAGCTACAATGAGCAGTTCTTC.

This clonotype has just a few counts. J is TRBJ1-1 and V is TRBV29-1; D is perhaps TRBD1 (5 bases). Per the germline V gene, CDR1 is SQVTM and CDR2 is ANQGSEA. V was shortened by 4 bases and J by 1 base, with 13 bases between the two germline ends. CDR3 length: 14 residues. The CDR3 protein is CSVGLDSGNTEAFF. The CDR3, as DNA: TGCAGCGTTGGCCTCGACAGTGGGAACACTGAAGCTTTCTTT. Full variable domain (rest looked up from reference TRBV29-1 and TRBJ1-1): SAVISQKPSRDICQRGTSLTIQCQVDSQVTMMFWYRQQPGQSLTLIATANQGSEATYESGFVIDKFPISRPNLTFSTLTVSNMSPEDSSIYLCSVGLDSGNTEAFFGQGTRLTVV.

This clonotype appeared many times. The chain is built from TRBV28 and TRBJ2-2; D is perhaps TRBD2 (5 bases). V lost 3 bases and J lost 0, with 8 bases in between. The CDR3 length is 15 residues. Germline V gives CDR1 MDHEN, CDR2 SYDVKM. The CDR3 loop reads CASSLGDANTGELFF. Here the CDR3 DNA reads TGTGCCAGCAGTTTGGGAGACGCGAACACCGGGGAGCTGTTTTTT.

This clonotype was counted many times. This rearrangement joins TRBV30 to TRBJ2-7, with a weak D call TRBD1 (6 bases). CDR3 length: 12 amino acids. Germline values: CDR1 GTSNPN, CDR2 SVGIG (reference sequence). The germline V and J ends were trimmed by 0 bases and 7 bases, with 10 bases remaining between them. DNA for the CDR3: TGTGCCTGGAGTGTGCCCCAGGGGGAGCAGTACTTC. Amino acid sequence: CAWSVPQGEQYF.

This clonotype has ten or more counts. The rearrangement links TRBV20-1 to TRBJ1-1; a possible D gene is TRBD1 (5 bases). Germline CDR1 DFQATT, CDR2 SNEGSKA (reference sequence). The CDR3 length is 14 residues. V lost 3 bases and J lost 1, with 12 bases in between. In nucleotides, the CDR3 is TGCAGTGCTAGCTCCGGGACGGCGAACACTGAAGCTTTCTTT. Protein sequence: CSASSGTANTEAFF.

This clonotype was seen repeatedly, ten times or more. This chain joins TRBV7-9 and TRBJ2-1, with D possibly matching TRBD1 (6 bases). CDR1 SEHNR and CDR2 FQNEAQ come from the germline V gene (reference sequence). CDR3 length: 15 amino acids. Trimming left V 3 bases short and J 0 bases short, with 9 bases between. CDR3 bases: TGTGCCAGCAGCTTGACAGGCAGCTCCTACAATGAGCAGTTCTTC. Protein product: CASSLTGSSYNEQFF.

On this clonotype: The conserved closing phenylalanine or tryptophan is absent in this CDR3, likely reflecting a read error. The rearrangement links TRBV5-6 to TRBJ1-2, with 9 bases matching TRBD1. V lost 1 base and J lost 2; bases outside the gene matches: 3. This CDR3 has 15 residues. Germline V CDR1 and CDR2: SGHDT, YYEEEE. CDR3 residues: CASSLSGTGNYGYTL. As DNA, the CDR3 is TGTGCCAGCAGCTTGTCGGGGACAGGGAACTATGGCTACACCCTC.

The V gene is TRBV20-1, the J gene TRBJ1-2, with D tentatively TRBD1 (6 bases). The CDR3 is made up of 13 amino acids. The V and J ends lost 3 bases and 2 bases respectively, with 10 bases between them. From germline, CDR1 is DFQATT and CDR2 SNEGSKA (reference sequence). The CDR3 nucleotides read TGCAGTGCTAGTAACAGGGAGAACTATGGCTACACCTTC. Protein sequence: CSASNRENYGYTF.

This clonotype was seen repeatedly, ten times or more. V gene TRBV5-6 combines with J gene TRBJ2-3; tentative D call: TRBD1 (7 bases). This CDR3 is 14 amino acids long. Trimming stripped 1 base from V and 5 bases from J, with 11 bases between. The germline CDR1 and CDR2 sequences are SGHDT and YYEEEE. As DNA, the CDR3 is TGTGCCAGCAGCTTGCGGCAGGGGGGAGATACGCAGTATTTT. This codes for CASSLRQGGDTQYF.

The chain joins TRBV9 to TRBJ1-6; D unresolved. CDR3 length equals 13 residues. V was pared by 0 bases and J by 8 bases, with 6 bases between. CDR1 is SGDLS and CDR2 is YYNGEE in the germline V gene. DNA of the CDR3: TGTGCCAGCAGCGTAGATTACGATTCACCCCTCCACTTT. This sequence encodes CASSVDYDSPLHF.

Only a few counts were recorded for this clonotype. The rearrangement links TRBV29-1 to TRBJ2-2; D remains ambiguous. This CDR3 contains 12 residues. Per the germline V gene, CDR1 is SQVTM and CDR2 is ANQGSEA. The CDR3 here is CSKCVVTGELFF. DNA of the CDR3: TGCAGTAAGTGTGTGGTCACCGGGGAGCTGTTTTTT.

This chain connects TRBV6-1 to TRBJ1-2, with 8 bases matching TRBD1. The CDR3 is 15 amino acids. V shed 3 bases and J 3 bases; nucleotides not matched to a gene: 6. Germline loops: CDR1 MNHNS, CDR2 SASEGT. CDR3: CASSDPTGAYYGYTF. CDR3 in DNA: TGTGCCAGCAGTGACCCGACAGGGGCGTACTATGGCTACACCTTC.